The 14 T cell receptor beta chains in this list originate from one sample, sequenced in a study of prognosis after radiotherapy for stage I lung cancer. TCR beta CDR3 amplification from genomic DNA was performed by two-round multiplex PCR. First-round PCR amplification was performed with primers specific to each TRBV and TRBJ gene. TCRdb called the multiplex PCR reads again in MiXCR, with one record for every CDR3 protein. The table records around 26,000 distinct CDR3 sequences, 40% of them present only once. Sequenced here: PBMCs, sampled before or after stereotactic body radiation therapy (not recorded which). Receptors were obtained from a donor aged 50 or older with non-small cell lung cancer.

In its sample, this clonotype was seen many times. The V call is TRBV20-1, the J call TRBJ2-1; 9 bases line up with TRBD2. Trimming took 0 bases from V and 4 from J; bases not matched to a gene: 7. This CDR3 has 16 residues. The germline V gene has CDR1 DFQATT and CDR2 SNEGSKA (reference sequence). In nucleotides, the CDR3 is TGCAGTGCTAGAGATATGGCGGGAGGGCCATACAATGAGCAGTTCTTC. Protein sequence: CSARDMAGGPYNEQFF.

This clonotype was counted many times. CDR3 amino acids: CSAPHAGFRTDTQYF. The CDR3 nucleotides are TGCAGTGCCCCCCACGCGGGGTTTCGCACAGATACGCAGTATTTT. The chain links TRBV20-1 to TRBJ2-3, with D possibly being TRBD2 (6 bases). This CDR3 has 15 amino acids. CDR1 is DFQATT and CDR2 is SNEGSKA in the germline V gene (reference sequence). V dropped 6 bases and J dropped 1 base, with 17 bases sitting between them.

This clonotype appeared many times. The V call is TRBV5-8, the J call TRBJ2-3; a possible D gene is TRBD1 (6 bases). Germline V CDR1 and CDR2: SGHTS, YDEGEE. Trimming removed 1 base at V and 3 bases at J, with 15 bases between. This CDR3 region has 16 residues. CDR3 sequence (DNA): TGTGCCAGCAGCTTGCACAACAGGGTTGGGACAGATACGCAGTATTTT. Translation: CASSLHNRVGTDTQYF.

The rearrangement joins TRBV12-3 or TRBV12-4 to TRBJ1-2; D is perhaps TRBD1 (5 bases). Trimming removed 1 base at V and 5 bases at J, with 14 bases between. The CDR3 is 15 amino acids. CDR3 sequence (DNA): TGTGCCAGCAGTTTAGGGGCAGGGTCCGGATATGGCTACACCTTC. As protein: CASSLGAGSGYGYTF.

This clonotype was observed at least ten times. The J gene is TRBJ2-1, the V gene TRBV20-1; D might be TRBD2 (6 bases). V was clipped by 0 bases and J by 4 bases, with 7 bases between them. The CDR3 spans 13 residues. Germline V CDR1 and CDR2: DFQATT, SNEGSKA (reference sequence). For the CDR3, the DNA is TGCAGTGCTAGAGAGGCGGGATACAATGAGCAGTTCTTC. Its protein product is CSAREAGYNEQFF.

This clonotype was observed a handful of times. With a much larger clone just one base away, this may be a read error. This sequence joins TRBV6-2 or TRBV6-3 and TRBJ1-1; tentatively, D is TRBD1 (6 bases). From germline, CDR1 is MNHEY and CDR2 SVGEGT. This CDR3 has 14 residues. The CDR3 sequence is CAGSPTGRGTEAFF. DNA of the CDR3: TGTGCCGGCAGTCCCACAGGGAGGGGCACTGAAGCTTTCTTT.

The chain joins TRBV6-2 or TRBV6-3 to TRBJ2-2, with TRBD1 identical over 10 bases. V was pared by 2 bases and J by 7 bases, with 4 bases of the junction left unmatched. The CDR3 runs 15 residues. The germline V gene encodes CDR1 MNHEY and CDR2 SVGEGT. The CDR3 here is CASSYDRGRVGELFF. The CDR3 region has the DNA TGTGCCAGCAGTTACGACAGGGGGCGAGTCGGGGAGCTGTTTTTT.

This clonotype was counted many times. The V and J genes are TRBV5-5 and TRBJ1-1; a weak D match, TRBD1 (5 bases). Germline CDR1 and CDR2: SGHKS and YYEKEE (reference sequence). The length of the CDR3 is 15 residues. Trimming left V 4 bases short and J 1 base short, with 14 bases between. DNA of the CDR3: TGTGCCAGCAGCGCGTACCCCGGGACGAACACTGAAGCTTTCTTT. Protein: CASSAYPGTNTEAFF.

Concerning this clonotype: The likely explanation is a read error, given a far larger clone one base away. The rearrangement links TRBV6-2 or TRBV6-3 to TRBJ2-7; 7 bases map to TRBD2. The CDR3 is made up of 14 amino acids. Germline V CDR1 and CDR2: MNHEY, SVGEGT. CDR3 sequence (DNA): TGTGCCAGCAGAGCAGCGGGACTGTCCTACGAGCAGCACTTC. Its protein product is CASRAAGLSYEQHF.

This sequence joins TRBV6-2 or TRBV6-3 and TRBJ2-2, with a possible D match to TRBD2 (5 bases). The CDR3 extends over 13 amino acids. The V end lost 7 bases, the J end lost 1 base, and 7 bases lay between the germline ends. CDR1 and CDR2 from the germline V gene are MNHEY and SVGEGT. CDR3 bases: TGTGCCAGCACGGGGAGGAACACCGGGGAGCTGTTTTTT. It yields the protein CASTGRNTGELFF.

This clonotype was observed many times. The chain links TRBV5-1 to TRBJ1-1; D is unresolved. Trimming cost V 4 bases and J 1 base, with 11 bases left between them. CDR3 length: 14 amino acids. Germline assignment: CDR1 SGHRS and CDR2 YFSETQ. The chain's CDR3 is CASSRFSGNTEAFF. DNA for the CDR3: TGCGCCAGCAGCCGATTCTCGGGGAACACTGAAGCTTTCTTT.

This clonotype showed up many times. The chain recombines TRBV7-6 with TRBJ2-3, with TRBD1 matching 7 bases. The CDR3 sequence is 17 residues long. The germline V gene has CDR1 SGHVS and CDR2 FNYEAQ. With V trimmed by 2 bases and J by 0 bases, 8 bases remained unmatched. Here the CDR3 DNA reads TGTGCCAGCAGCTTATTAGGGGGCACCACTAGCACAGATACGCAGTATTTT. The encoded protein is CASSLLGGTTSTDTQYF. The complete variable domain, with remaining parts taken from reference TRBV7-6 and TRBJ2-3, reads GAGVSQSPRYKVTKRGQDVALRCDPISGHVSLYWYRQALGQGPEFLTYFNYEAQQDKSGLPNDRFSAERPEGSISTLTIQRTEQRDSAMYRCASSLLGGTTSTDTQYFGPGTRLTVL.

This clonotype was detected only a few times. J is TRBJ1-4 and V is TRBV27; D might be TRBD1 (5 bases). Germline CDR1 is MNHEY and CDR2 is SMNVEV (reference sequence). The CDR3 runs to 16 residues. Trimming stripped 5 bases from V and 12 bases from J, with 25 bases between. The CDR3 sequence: CASSPLYSIRGLQLFF. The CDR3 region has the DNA TGTGCCAGCAGTCCACTTTACAGCATTAGGGGTTTACAACTGTTTTTT.

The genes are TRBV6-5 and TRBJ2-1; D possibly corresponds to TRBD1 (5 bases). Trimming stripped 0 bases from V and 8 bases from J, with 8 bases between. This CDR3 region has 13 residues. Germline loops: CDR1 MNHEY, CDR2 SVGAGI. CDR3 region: CASSYSAGYEQFF. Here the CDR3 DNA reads TGTGCCAGCAGTTACTCGGCAGGGTATGAGCAGTTCTTC.